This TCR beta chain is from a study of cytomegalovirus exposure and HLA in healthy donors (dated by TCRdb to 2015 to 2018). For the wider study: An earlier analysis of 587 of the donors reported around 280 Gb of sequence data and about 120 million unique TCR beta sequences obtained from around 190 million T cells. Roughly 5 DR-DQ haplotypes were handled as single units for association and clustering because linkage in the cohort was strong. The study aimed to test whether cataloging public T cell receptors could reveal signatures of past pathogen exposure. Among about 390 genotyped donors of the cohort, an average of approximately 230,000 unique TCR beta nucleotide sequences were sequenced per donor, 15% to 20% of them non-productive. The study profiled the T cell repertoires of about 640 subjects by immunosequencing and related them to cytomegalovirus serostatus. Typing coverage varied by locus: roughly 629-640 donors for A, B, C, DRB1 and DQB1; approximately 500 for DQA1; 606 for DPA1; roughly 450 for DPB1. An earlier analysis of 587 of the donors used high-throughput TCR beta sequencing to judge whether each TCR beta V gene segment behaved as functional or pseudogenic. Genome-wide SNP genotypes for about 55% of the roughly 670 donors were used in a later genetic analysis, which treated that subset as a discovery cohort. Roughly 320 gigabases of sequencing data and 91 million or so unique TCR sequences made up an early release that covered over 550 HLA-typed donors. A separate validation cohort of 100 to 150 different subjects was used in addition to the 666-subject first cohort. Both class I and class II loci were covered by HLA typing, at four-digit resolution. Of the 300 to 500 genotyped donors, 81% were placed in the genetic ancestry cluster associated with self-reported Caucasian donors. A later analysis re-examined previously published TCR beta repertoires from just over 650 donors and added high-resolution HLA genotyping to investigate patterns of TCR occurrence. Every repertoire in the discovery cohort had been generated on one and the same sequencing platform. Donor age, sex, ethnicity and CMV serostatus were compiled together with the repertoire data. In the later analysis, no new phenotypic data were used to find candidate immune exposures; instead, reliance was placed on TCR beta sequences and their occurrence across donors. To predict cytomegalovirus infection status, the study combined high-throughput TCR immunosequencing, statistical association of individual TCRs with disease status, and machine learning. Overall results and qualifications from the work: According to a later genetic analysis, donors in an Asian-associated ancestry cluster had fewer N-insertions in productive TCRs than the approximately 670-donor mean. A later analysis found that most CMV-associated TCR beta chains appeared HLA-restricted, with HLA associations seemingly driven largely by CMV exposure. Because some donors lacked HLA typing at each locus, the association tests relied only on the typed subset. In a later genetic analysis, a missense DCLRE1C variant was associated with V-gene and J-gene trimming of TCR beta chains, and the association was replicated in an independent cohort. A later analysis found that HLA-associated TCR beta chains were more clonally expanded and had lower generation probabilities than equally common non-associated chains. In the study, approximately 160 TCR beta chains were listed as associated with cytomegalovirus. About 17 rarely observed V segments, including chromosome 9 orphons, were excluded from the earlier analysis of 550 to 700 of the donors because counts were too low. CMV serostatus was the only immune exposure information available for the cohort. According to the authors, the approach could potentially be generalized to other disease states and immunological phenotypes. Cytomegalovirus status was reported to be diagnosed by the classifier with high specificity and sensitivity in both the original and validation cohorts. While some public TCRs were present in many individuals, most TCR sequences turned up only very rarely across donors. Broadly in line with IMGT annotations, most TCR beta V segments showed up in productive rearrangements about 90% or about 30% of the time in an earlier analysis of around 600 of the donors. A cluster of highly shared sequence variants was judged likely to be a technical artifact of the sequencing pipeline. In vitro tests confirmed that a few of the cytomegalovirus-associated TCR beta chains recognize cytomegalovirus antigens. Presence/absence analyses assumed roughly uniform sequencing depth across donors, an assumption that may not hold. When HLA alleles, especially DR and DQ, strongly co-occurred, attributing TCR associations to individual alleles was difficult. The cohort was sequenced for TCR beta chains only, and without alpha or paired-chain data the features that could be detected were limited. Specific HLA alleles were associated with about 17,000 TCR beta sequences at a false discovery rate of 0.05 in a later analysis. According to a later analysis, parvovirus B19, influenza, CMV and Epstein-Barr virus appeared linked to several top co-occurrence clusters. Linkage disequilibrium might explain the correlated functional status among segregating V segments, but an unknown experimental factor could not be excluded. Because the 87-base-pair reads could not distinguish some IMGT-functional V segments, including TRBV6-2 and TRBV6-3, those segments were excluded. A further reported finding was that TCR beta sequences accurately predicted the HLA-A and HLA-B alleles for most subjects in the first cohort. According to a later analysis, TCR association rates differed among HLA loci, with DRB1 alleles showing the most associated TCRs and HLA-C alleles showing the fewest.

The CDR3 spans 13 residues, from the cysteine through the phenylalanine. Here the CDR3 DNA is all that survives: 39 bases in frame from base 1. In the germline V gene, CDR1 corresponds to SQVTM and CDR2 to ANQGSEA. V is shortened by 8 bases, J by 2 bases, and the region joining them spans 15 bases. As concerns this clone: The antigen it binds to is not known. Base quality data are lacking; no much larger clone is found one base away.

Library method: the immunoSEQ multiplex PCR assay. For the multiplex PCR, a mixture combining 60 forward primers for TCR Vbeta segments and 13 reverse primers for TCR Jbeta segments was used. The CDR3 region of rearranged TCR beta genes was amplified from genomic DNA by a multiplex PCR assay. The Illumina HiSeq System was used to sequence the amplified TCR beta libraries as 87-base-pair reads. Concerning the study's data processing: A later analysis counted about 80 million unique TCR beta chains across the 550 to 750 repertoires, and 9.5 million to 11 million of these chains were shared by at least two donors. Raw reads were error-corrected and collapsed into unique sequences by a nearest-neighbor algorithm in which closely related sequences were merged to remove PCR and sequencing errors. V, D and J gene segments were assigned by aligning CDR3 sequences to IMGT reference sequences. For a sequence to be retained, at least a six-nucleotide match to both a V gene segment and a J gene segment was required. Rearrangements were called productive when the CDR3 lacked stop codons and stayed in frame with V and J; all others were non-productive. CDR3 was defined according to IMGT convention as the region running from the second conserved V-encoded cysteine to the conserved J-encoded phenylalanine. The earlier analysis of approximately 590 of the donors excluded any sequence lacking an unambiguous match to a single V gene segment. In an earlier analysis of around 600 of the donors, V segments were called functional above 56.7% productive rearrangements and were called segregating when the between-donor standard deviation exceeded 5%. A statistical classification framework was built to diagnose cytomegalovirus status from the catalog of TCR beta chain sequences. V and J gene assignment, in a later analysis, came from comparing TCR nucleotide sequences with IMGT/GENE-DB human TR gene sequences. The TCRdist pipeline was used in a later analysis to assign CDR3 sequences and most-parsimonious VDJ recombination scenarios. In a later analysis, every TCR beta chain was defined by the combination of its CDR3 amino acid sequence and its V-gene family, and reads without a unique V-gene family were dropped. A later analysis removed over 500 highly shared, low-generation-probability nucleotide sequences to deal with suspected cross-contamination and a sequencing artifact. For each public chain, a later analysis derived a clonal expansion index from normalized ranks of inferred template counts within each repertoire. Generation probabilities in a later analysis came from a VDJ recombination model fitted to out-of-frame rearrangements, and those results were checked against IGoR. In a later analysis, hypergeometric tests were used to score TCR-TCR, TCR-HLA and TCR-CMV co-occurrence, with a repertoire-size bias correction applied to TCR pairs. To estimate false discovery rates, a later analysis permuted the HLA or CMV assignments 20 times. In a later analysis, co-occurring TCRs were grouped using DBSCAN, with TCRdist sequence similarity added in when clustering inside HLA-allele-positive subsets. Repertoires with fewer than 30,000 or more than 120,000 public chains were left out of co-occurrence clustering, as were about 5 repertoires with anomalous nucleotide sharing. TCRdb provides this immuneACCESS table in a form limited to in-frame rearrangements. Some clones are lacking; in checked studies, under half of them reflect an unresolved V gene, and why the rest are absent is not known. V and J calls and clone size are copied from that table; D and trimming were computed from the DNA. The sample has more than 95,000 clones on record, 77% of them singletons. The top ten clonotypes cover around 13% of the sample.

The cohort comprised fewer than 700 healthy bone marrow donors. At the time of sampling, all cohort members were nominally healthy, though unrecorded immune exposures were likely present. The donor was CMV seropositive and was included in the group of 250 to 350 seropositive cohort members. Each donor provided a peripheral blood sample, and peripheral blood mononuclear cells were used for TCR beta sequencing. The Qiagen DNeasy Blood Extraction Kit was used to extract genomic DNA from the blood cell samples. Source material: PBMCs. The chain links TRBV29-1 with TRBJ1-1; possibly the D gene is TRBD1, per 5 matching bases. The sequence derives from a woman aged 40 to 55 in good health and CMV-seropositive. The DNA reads TGCAGCATTCGCAGGGAGGGAAACACTGAAGCTTTCTTT. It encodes CSIRREGNTEAFF.